This T cell receptor (beta chain) was retrieved from a study of blood T cell repertoires in COVID-19. The wider study: The origin of the acute and convalescent COVID-19 samples was the United States, Italy and Spain. Sources were T cells, B-cell-depleted T cells, or PBMCs; the material itself was cDNA or gDNA.

The CDR3 is 14 amino acids. Germline V gives CDR1 MNHEY, CDR2 SVGAGI. With 6 bases clipped from V and 4 bases from J, the junction kept 8 bases outside the gene matches. Authors' methods: The authors estimated nucleated cell counts from reference gene primer amplification. Profiled with immunoSEQ multiplex PCR; TCRdb holds only in-frame clones, not every one. V and J calls and clone size are given by that table; D and trimming were obtained from the DNA. This table has 65,000 to 90,000 clones, approximately 71% appearing once. Patients from Seattle were sampled longitudinally, starting during active infection.

Material: peripheral blood. This receptor was obtained from a man in his 70s with COVID-19, enrolled during active disease. The chain carries TRBV6-5 and TRBJ1-2, with TRBD1 matching 7 bases. CDR3 in amino acids: CASSSSGTVYGYTF. CDR3 in DNA: TGTGCCAGCAGCTCCTCCGGGACAGTCTATGGCTACACCTTC.